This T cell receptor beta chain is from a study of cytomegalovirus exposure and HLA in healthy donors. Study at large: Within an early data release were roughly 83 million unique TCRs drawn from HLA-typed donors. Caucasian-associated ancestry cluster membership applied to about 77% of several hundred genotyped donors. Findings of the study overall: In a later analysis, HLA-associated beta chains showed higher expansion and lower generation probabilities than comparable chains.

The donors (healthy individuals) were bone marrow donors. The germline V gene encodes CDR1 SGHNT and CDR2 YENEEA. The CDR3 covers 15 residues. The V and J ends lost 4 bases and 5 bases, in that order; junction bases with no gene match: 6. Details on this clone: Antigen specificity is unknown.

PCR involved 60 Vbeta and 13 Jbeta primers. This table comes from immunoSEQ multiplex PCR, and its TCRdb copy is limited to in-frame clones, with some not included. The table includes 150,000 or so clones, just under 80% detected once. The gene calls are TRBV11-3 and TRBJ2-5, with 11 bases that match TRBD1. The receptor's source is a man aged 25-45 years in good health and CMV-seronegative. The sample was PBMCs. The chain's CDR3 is CASSSGQGVRETQYF. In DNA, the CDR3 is TGTGCCAGCAGCTCGGGACAGGGGGTTCGGGAGACCCAGTACTTC.